The 18 T cell receptor beta chains in this list originate from one sample, sequenced in a study of long-term antiretroviral therapy in people with HIV. Survey level was the resolution at which the v3.0 immunoSEQ assay ran. Profiling relied on immunoSEQ multiplex PCR, and the TCRdb table lists in-frame clones only, not all of them. The table includes tens of thousands of clones, around 88% detected once. The sequenced sample was unsorted PBMCs, obtained just before starting antiretroviral therapy. The receptor set was obtained from a woman aged 18-35 years with HIV.

This sequence joins TRBV4-3 and TRBJ1-1; TRBD1 aligns across 9 bases. The CDR3 is 15 residues long. The V and J ends lost 5 bases and 4 bases, in that order; junction bases with no gene match: 8. Germline CDR1 is LGHNA and CDR2 is YSLEER. CDR3 residues: CASSNHRGPGTEAFF. Here the CDR3 DNA reads TGCGCCAGCAGCAACCACAGGGGGCCCGGCACTGAAGCTTTCTTT.

This clone was seen only once. The chain uses TRBV13 and TRBJ2-5, with 7 bases fitting TRBD2. CDR3 length: 15 amino acids. The ends lost 1 base at V and 5 bases at J; junction bases unmatched: 7. The V gene's germline CDR1 is PRHDT and CDR2 FYEKMQ (reference sequence). CDR3 in DNA: TGTGCCAGCAGCTTAGTGGGAGGGGATGTGGAGACCCAGTACTTC. Encoded protein: CASSLVGGDVETQYF.

The rearrangement joins TRBV29-1 to TRBJ1-2, with TRBD1 identical over 11 bases. The V gene's germline CDR1 is SQVTM and CDR2 ANQGSEA. The length of the CDR3 is 12 residues. The CDR3 here is CSAGQGDYGYTF. In nucleotides, the CDR3 is TGCAGTGCGGGACAGGGGGACTATGGCTACACCTTC. The variable domain in full, completed from reference TRBV29-1 and TRBJ1-2, reads SAVISQKPSRDICQRGTSLTIQCQVDSQVTMMFWYRQQPGQSLTLIATANQGSEATYESGFVIDKFPISRPNLTFSTLTVSNMSPEDSSIYLCSAGQGDYGYTFGSGTRLTVV.

The chain joins TRBV21-1 to TRBJ2-2. TRBV21-1 has pseudogene status. The CDR3 contains 14 residues. In DNA, the CDR3 is TGTGCCAGCAGCAGGCTATCGTCGGCCGGGGAGCTGTTTTTT. This translates into CASSRLSSAGELFF.

The chain links TRBV7-9 to TRBJ2-5; D gene ambiguous. V shed 4 bases and J shed 0 bases, with 12 bases lying between them. Germline V gives CDR1 SEHNR, CDR2 FQNEAQ (reference sequence). This CDR3 has 15 residues. The CDR3 spells CASSSMDGYQETQYF. The CDR3 nucleotides read TGTGCCAGCAGCTCCATGGACGGTTACCAAGAGACCCAGTACTTC.

This clone was counted once. The chain joins TRBV15 to TRBJ2-7, with 9 nucleotides matching TRBD1. Germline CDR1 LNHNV, CDR2 YYDKDF (reference sequence). The CDR3 totals 14 residues. V dropped 8 bases and J dropped 1; count of bases not matched to a gene: 6. The CDR3 loop reads CATHTGTGSYEQYF. The DNA for the CDR3 is TGTGCCACCCACACCGGGACAGGGTCCTACGAGCAGTACTTC. Looking up the rest from reference TRBV15 and TRBJ2-7 gives the full variable domain: DAMVIQNPRYQVTQFGKPVTLSCSQTLNHNVMYWYQQKSSQAPKLLFHYYDKDFNNEADTPDNFQSRRPNTSFCFLDIRSPGLGDTAMYLCATHTGTGSYEQYFGPGTRLTVT.

V usage is TRBV11-2 and J usage is TRBJ2-7; D call uncertain. Trimming removed 3 bases from V and 4 bases from J, with 16 bases in between. Germline V CDR1 and CDR2: SGHAT, FQNNGV. CDR3 length: 15 amino acids. The CDR3 loop is CASSLGKRTLYEQYF. The CDR3 DNA reads TGTGCCAGCAGCTTGGGGAAGCGCACACTTTACGAGCAGTACTTC.

This chain joins TRBV4-2 and TRBJ1-2, with 7 positions matching TRBD1. Germline V gene lookup returns CDR1 LGHNA and CDR2 YNFKEQ. V was pared by 1 base and J by 1 base, with 3 bases of the junction left unmatched. This CDR3 has 15 residues. CDR3 DNA sequence: TGTGCCAGCAGCCAAGCCGGACAGGATAACTATGGCTACACCTTC. Protein: CASSQAGQDNYGYTF.

The V and J genes are TRBV4-3 and TRBJ1-1, with no clear D. This CDR3 spans 13 amino acids. The V and J ends lost 1 base and 1 base respectively, with 4 bases between them. Germline V gives CDR1 LGHNA, CDR2 YSLEER. In DNA form, the CDR3 reads TGCGCCAGCAGCCAAGTAGGGAACACTGAAGCTTTCTTT. This translates into CASSQVGNTEAFF.

The V gene is TRBV7-9, the J gene TRBJ2-1, with D perhaps being TRBD1 or TRBD2 (6 bases each). Looked up from germline, CDR1 is SEHNR and CDR2 is FQNEAQ (reference sequence). V shed 5 bases and J shed 4 bases, with 9 bases lying between them. The CDR3 has 13 amino acids. The CDR3 protein is CASSEGGYNEQFF. CDR3 in DNA: TGTGCCAGCAGCGAGGGGGGTTACAATGAGCAGTTCTTC.

The chain combines TRBV28 with TRBJ1-1; D remains unclear. The CDR3 totals 14 residues. Germline V gives CDR1 MDHEN, CDR2 SYDVKM. V lost 6 bases and J 5 bases, leaving 16 bases between the germline ends. CDR3 sequence reads: CASSPSLAATEAFF. CDR3 nucleotide sequence: TGTGCCAGCAGCCCCTCGCTGGCAGCTACTGAAGCTTTCTTT.

The genes are TRBV27 and TRBJ2-7; 9 positions agree with TRBD2. The CDR3 is 16 residues long. Germline V gene data show CDR1 as MNHEY and CDR2 as SMNVEV (reference sequence). V was pared by 4 bases and J by 2 bases, with 9 bases of the junction left unmatched. DNA for the CDR3: TGTGCCAGCAGTTCCCACACTAGCGGGTCTACCTACGAGCAGTACTTC. Protein: CASSSHTSGSTYEQYF.

V usage is TRBV13 and J usage is TRBJ2-2; maybe TRBD1 (5 bases). V lost 1 base and J lost 1, with 7 bases in between. Germline-derived CDR1 and CDR2 are PRHDT and FYEKMQ (reference sequence). The CDR3 spans 15 residues. CDR3 coding DNA: TGTGCCAGCAGCTTAGAACAGGTGAACACCGGGGAGCTGTTTTTT. Residues: CASSLEQVNTGELFF. Full variable domain (missing parts from reference TRBV13 and TRBJ2-2): AAGVIQSPRHLIKEKRETATLKCYPIPRHDTVYWYQQGPGQDPQFLISFYEKMQSDKGSIPDRFSAQQFSDYHSELNMSSLELGDSALYFCASSLEQVNTGELFFGEGSRLTVL.

V and J are TRBV4-3 and TRBJ2-7; 11 bases match TRBD2. The CDR3 covers 17 residues. Germline lookup yields CDR1 LGHNA and CDR2 YSLEER. V gave up 1 base and J gave up 6 bases; unmatched junction bases: 11. DNA for the CDR3: TGCGCCAGCAGCCAAGGTCAGCTAGCGGGAGGAGGCGGCGAGCAGTACTTC. As protein: CASSQGQLAGGGGEQYF.

As for this clone: This specimen includes other DNA sequences encoding the same CDR3. The V call is TRBV4-3, the J call TRBJ2-3, with TRBD2 identical over 10 bases. Germline V CDR1 and CDR2: LGHNA, YSLEER. Losses at the gene ends were 0 bases for V and 0 bases for J; bases not matched to a gene: 9. The CDR3 extends over 19 amino acids. CDR3: CASSQDPFTTSGSTDTQYF. The DNA for the CDR3 is TGCGCCAGCAGCCAAGATCCCTTTACGACTAGCGGGAGCACAGATACGCAGTATTTT.

The chain is built from TRBV11-2 and TRBJ2-1; TRBD2 aligns across 10 bases. V shed 6 bases, J shed 6 bases, and the junction held 8 bases outside the gene matches. Germline-derived CDR1 and CDR2 are SGHAT and FQNNGV. The CDR3 loop spans 15 amino acids. Written as DNA, the CDR3 is TGTGCCAGCAGTTACAGCGGGAGGGCCGTCAATGAGCAGTTCTTC. The encoded protein is CASSYSGRAVNEQFF.

The chain couples TRBV11-2 to TRBJ2-5; TRBD2 matches at 7 bases. V was pared by 4 bases and J by 4 bases, with 15 bases of the junction left unmatched. The germline V gene has CDR1 SGHAT and CDR2 FQNNGV. The CDR3 is 17 amino acids. CDR3 amino acids: CASSSQRDRRSGETQYF. DNA of the CDR3: TGTGCCAGCAGCTCACAGCGGGACCGCAGATCGGGAGAGACCCAGTACTTC.

This rearrangement joins TRBV11-3 to TRBJ2-7; D possibly corresponds to TRBD2 (6 bases). Trimming pared 4 bases from V and 2 bases from J, leaving 15 bases between. The CDR3 covers 15 residues. Germline loops: CDR1 SGHNT, CDR2 YENEEA. The CDR3 region is CASSYTHGGAYEQYF. The DNA of the CDR3 is TGTGCCAGCAGCTACACCCATGGAGGGGCCTACGAGCAGTACTTC.